This passage covers 3 T cell receptor beta chains from one sample sequenced in a study of T cells after yellow fever vaccination. One entry per CDR3 protein, called by TCRdb with MiXCR from the 5' RACE reads. The table includes about 400,000 distinct CDR3 sequences, roughly 6.2% detected once. The sample was PBMCs, taken 5 days after the yellow fever booster vaccination. The receptors were sampled from a man in his thirties or forties who received the YFV17D yellow fever vaccine.

This clonotype was seen ten or more times. V usage is TRBV21-1 and J usage is TRBJ2-3; the D call in the table, TRBD1, was not verified against the DNA. TRBV21-1 is a known pseudogene. There are 17 residues in the CDR3. The CDR3 region has the DNA TGTGCCAGCAGCAAAGAAGGAAGACAGGGGGCGACAGATACGCAGTATTTT. Its protein product is CASSKEGRQGATDTQYF.

The V and J genes are TRBV5-1 and TRBJ2-7, with TRBD2 matching 13 bases. Trimming cost V 3 bases and J 6 bases; bases outside gene matches: 6. The CDR3 consists of 15 residues. Looked up from germline, CDR1 is SGHRS and CDR2 is YFSETQ. In DNA form, the CDR3 reads TGCGCCAGCAGCTCCGGGACTAGCGGGATCTCCGAGCAGTACTTC. Its protein is CASSSGTSGISEQYF.

At least ten counts were recorded for this clonotype. V usage is TRBV10-3 and J usage is TRBJ2-7, with 8 bases identical to TRBD2. V was pared by 6 bases and J by 7 bases, with 8 bases of the junction left unmatched. The germline gives CDR1 ENHRY, CDR2 SYGVKD. The CDR3 is 13 amino acids. DNA of the CDR3: TGTGCCATCAGCCCAGGACTAGCTCGGGAGCAGTACTTC. Amino acid sequence: CAISPGLAREQYF.